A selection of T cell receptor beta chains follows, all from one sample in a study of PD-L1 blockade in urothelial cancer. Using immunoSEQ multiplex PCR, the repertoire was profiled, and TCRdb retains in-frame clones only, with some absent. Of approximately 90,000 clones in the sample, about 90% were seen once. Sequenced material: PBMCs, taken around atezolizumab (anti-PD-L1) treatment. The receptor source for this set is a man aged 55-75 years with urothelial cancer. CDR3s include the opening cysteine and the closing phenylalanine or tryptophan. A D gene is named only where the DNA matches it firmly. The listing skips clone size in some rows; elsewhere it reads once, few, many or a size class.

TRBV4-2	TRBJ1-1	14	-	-	CASSPGSGDTEAFF	TGTGCCAGCAGCCCCGGTAGCGGGGACACTGAAGCTTTCTTT
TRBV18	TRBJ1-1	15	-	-	CASSPRQGMNTEAFF	TGTGCCAGCTCACCACGCCAGGGAATGAACACTGAAGCTTTCTTT
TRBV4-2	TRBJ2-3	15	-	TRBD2	CASSQEGTGGDTQYF	TGTGCCAGCAGCCAAGAGGGGACGGGGGGAGATACGCAGTATTTT
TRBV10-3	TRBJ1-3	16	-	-	CAISERQADSGNTIYF	TGTGCCATCAGTGAGCGACAGGCAGACTCTGGAAACACCATATATTTT
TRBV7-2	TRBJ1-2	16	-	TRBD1	CASSSMGGQGAYGYTF	TGTGCCAGCAGCTCGATGGGGGGGCAGGGGGCTTATGGCTACACCTTC
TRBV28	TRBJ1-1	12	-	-	CASRLQGSEAFF	TGTGCCAGCAGACTACAGGGTTCTGAAGCTTTCTTT
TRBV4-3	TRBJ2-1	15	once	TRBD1	CASSQDEGARDEQFF	TGCGCCAGCAGCCAGGACGAGGGGGCCAGGGATGAGCAGTTCTTC
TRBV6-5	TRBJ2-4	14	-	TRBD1	CASRGTGGINIQYF	TGTGCCAGCAGGGGGACAGGGGGCATAAACATTCAGTACTTC
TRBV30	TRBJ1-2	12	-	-	CAWAFGSYGYTF	TGTGCCTGGGCGTTCGGGTCCTATGGCTACACCTTC
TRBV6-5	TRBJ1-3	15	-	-	CASSYSGARENTIYF	TGTGCCAGCAGTTACTCCGGGGCGCGGGAAAACACCATATATTTT
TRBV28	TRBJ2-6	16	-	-	CASSSSGVSGANVLTF	TGTGCCAGCAGTTCAAGCGGCGTCTCTGGGGCCAACGTCCTGACTTTC
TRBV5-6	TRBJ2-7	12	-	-	CASSLPSYEQYF	TGTGCCAGCAGCCTCCCCTCTTACGAGCAGTACTTC
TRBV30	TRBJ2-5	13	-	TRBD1	CAWDRRGRETQYF	TGTGCCTGGGACCGCAGGGGGCGAGAGACCCAGTACTTC
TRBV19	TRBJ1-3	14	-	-	CASTDSSSGNTIYF	TGTGCCAGTACTGATTCGAGCTCTGGAAACACCATATATTTT
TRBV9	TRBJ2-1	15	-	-	CASSVAGDLYNEQFF	TGTGCCAGCAGCGTAGCGGGGGACCTCTACAATGAGCAGTTCTTC
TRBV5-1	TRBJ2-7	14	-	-	CASSLTGDSYEQYF	TGCGCCAGCAGCCTGACAGGAGACTCCTACGAGCAGTACTTC
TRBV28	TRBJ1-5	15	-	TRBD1	CASSASGTGEKPQHF	TGTGCCAGCAGTGCCTCCGGGACAGGGGAGAAGCCCCAGCATTTT
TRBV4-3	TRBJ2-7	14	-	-	CASSQVSQGGEQYF	TGCGCCAGCAGCCAAGTCTCCCAAGGGGGCGAGCAGTACTTC
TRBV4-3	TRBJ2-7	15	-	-	CASSQESMGAYEQYF	TGCGCCAGCAGCCAAGAATCAATGGGAGCTTACGAGCAGTACTTC
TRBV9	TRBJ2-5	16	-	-	CASSADGAFGQETQYF	TGTGCCAGCAGCGCCGATGGGGCGTTTGGACAAGAGACCCAGTACTTC
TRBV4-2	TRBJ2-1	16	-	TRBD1	CASSQDRQGSYNEQFF	TGTGCCAGCAGCCAAGATCGACAGGGCAGCTACAATGAGCAGTTCTTC